One and the same sample provided the 32 T cell receptor beta chains below, sequenced in a study of blood T cell repertoires in COVID-19. Data came from immunoSEQ multiplex PCR; TCRdb stores just in-frame clones and leaves some out. This sample has almost 250,000 clones; 86% occur once, and the top ten carry 5% to 7%. Sequencing was done on a sample of peripheral blood. These receptors were taken from a woman aged 80 or over with COVID-19, enrolled during active disease.

This clone has a single count. CDR3 sequence (DNA): TGTGCCAGCAGCCAAGGGACAGGGACGAGGAATACGCAGTATTTT. Its protein product is CASSQGTGTRNTQYF. The chain carries TRBV3-1 (or the pseudogene TRBV3-2) and TRBJ2-3, with 8 bases aligning to TRBD1. Germline CDR1 and CDR2: LGHDT and YNNKEL (reference sequence). J gave up 7 bases and V 1 base, and 7 bases lay outside the gene matches. The CDR3 is 15 amino acids.

This clone occurred once. The rearrangement links TRBV7-8 to TRBJ2-2, with 9 bases aligning to TRBD2. Losses at the gene ends were 7 bases for V and 4 bases for J; bases not matched to a gene: 4. The length of the CDR3 is 14 residues. Per germline, CDR1 SGHVS and CDR2 FQNEAQ. This chain's CDR3 is CASTSGELTGELFF. CDR3 bases: TGTGCCAGCACTAGCGGGGAACTCACCGGGGAGCTGTTTTTT.

This clone came up once. The chain employs TRBV12-3 or TRBV12-4 and TRBJ1-6; maybe TRBD1 (5 bases). V was pared by 2 bases and J by 18 bases, with 14 bases between. The CDR3 has 12 amino acids. CDR3 nucleotide sequence: TGTGCCAGCAGTTTAAAGGCAGGGATAAACCACTTT. Protein sequence: CASSLKAGINHF.

The chain joins TRBV6-5 to TRBJ1-1; TRBD1 might be the D (6 bases). V was shortened by 8 bases and J by 5 bases, with 12 bases between the two germline ends. CDR3 length equals 12 residues. The germline CDR1 and CDR2 sequences are MNHEY and SVGAGI. The CDR3 bases are TGTGCCAGCGCCAGGGACACAACTGAAGCTTTCTTT. Amino acids: CASARDTTEAFF.

The gene calls are TRBV6-2 or TRBV6-3 and TRBJ1-6; a weak D match, TRBD1 (6 bases). Germline V lookup: CDR1 MNHEY, CDR2 SVGEGT. The CDR3 consists of 16 residues. Trimming removed 4 bases at V and 7 bases at J, with 17 bases between. This CDR3 is CASSSFTDRTNSPLHF. The CDR3 coding sequence is TGTGCCAGCAGTTCGTTTACGGACAGAACGAATTCACCCCTCCACTTT.

The chain recombines TRBV28 with TRBJ1-6, with TRBD1 as a possible D gene (5 bases). Trimming took off 2 bases at V and 5 bases at J, with 7 bases between the two ends. The CDR3 loop spans 14 amino acids. Germline V gene data show CDR1 as MDHEN and CDR2 as SYDVKM. The CDR3 region has the DNA TGTGCCAGCAGTTTAATAGGGGATAATTCACCCCTCCACTTT. This encodes CASSLIGDNSPLHF.

This chain joins TRBV6-1 and TRBJ1-5; no definite D call. Germline V gives CDR1 MNHNS, CDR2 SASEGT. CDR3 size: 12 residues. V lost 0 bases and J lost 13, with 10 bases in between. The CDR3 reads CASSEADRRQHF. For the CDR3, the DNA is TGTGCCAGCAGTGAAGCAGACCGGAGACAGCATTTT.

This chain connects TRBV5-8 to TRBJ2-6; D perhaps matches TRBD2 (5 bases). Germline CDR1 reads SGHTS; CDR2 reads YDEGEE. This CDR3 is 18 amino acids long. With 10 bases removed from V and 5 bases from J, the gap between germline ends came to 28 bases. This CDR3 reads CAGDSDHPHKSRANVLTF. Written as DNA, the CDR3 is TGTGCCGGCGATAGCGATCATCCACACAAAAGTCGGGCCAACGTCCTGACTTTC.

CDR3 nucleotides: TGCGCCAGCAGTCCTACCGCCGGCTCCTACGAGCAGTACTTC. Amino acid sequence: CASSPTAGSYEQYF. The chain uses TRBV5-1 and TRBJ2-7; unclear D gene. Germline V gene data show CDR1 as SGHRS and CDR2 as YFSETQ. The CDR3 consists of 14 residues. V lost 5 bases to trimming and J lost 0 bases, with 12 bases between them.

The rearrangement uses TRBV6-5 and TRBJ1-2, with 7 nucleotides matching TRBD1. The CDR3 loop spans 14 amino acids. The V gene's germline CDR1 is MNHEY and CDR2 SVGAGI. Trimming removed 6 bases from V and 0 bases from J; junction bases left unmatched: 4. CDR3 sequence reads: CASRQGVSNYGYTF. CDR3 in DNA: TGTGCCAGCAGGCAGGGGGTTTCTAACTATGGCTACACCTTC.

The chain recombines TRBV6-5 with TRBJ2-5; 10 nucleotides agree with TRBD2. The CDR3 runs 15 residues. The V gene end was trimmed by 8 bases and the J gene end by 5 bases; junction bases not matched to a gene: 11. Per the germline V gene, CDR1 is MNHEY and CDR2 is SVGAGI. The CDR3 DNA reads TGTGCCAGCTCATCTAGCGGGGGACGGGGGGAGACCCAGTACTTC. Protein product: CASSSSGGRGETQYF.

This clone was detected only once. This chain joins TRBV5-4 and TRBJ1-4, with TRBD1 as a possible D gene (5 bases). V lost 5 bases and J lost 3, with 17 bases in between. Per germline, CDR1 SGHNT and CDR2 YYREEE (reference sequence). CDR3 length: 16 amino acids. The CDR3, as DNA: TGTGCCAGCAGGAGGGACCTAGGAGGGGCTAATGAAAAACTGTTTTTT. It encodes CASRRDLGGANEKLFF.

This clone appeared once. The rearrangement joins TRBV27 to TRBJ2-3; TRBD1 is a possible D gene (5 bases). This CDR3 has 15 amino acids. Trimming took 7 bases from V and 0 from J, leaving 14 bases between them. The germline gives CDR1 MNHEY, CDR2 SMNVEV (reference sequence). CDR3 DNA: TGTGCCAGCACGTTAGCAGGGTTAAGCACAGATACGCAGTATTTT. This gives the protein CASTLAGLSTDTQYF.

The rearrangement uses TRBV7-2 and TRBJ1-3, with a tentative D call TRBD1 (5 bases). The CDR3 length is 14 residues. Germline CDR1 SGHTA, CDR2 FQGNSA. Trimming removed 3 bases at V and 2 bases at J, with 8 bases between. This CDR3 is CASSFSGPGNTIYF. Written as DNA, the CDR3 is TGTGCCAGCAGCTTTTCAGGGCCTGGAAACACCATATATTTT.

The chain links TRBV10-3 to TRBJ1-2, with a possible D match to TRBD1 (6 bases). Germline loops: CDR1 ENHRY, CDR2 SYGVKD. V dropped 4 bases and J dropped 2 bases, with 14 bases sitting between them. This CDR3 region has 15 residues. The CDR3 protein is CAISGNRAENYGYTF. The CDR3, as DNA: TGTGCCATCAGTGGAAACAGGGCGGAGAACTATGGCTACACCTTC.

This chain joins TRBV11-3 and TRBJ2-3; TRBD1 agrees at 8 bases. Germline CDR1 SGHNT, CDR2 YENEEA. The CDR3 is 18 residues long. The V gene end was trimmed by 1 base and the J gene end by 1 base; junction bases not matched to a gene: 10. This CDR3 is CASSLAGGADTRTDTQYF. CDR3 in DNA: TGTGCCAGCAGCTTAGCAGGGGGCGCGGATACACGCACAGATACGCAGTATTTT. Looking up the rest from reference TRBV11-3 and TRBJ2-3 gives the full variable domain: EAGVVQSPRYKIIEKKQPVAFWCNPISGHNTLYWYLQNLGQGPELLIRYENEEAVDDSQLPKDRFSAERLKGVDSTLKIQPAELGDSAVYLCASSLAGGADTRTDTQYFGPGTRLTVL.

The V call is TRBV6-5, the J call TRBJ2-1, with 13 bases aligning to TRBD2. Germline trimming cut 7 bases from V and 4 bases from J; bases unmatched to any gene: 4. The germline V gene encodes CDR1 MNHEY and CDR2 SVGAGI. CDR3 length: 15 residues. This CDR3 is CASNRLAGGYNEQFF. CDR3 DNA: TGTGCCAGCAACAGACTAGCGGGGGGATACAATGAGCAGTTCTTC.

The chain uses TRBV6-2 or TRBV6-3 and TRBJ1-1; a possible D gene is TRBD1 (6 bases). V gave up 0 bases and J gave up 2 bases, with 13 bases separating them. Germline CDR1 and CDR2: MNHEY and SVGEGT. The CDR3 covers 16 residues. Here the CDR3 DNA reads TGTGCCAGCAGTTACTCTTGGACAGAAATCAACACTGAAGCTTTCTTT. Its protein is CASSYSWTEINTEAFF.

In its sample, this clone was seen a few times. V usage is TRBV6-5 and J usage is TRBJ1-1; a possible D gene is TRBD1 (5 bases). The CDR3 runs 12 residues. Germline CDR1 and CDR2: MNHEY and SVGAGI. The germline V and J ends were trimmed by 2 bases and 7 bases, with 8 bases remaining between them. The CDR3 reads CASSYRGSEAFF. The CDR3 DNA reads as TGTGCCAGCAGTTACAGGGGTAGTGAAGCTTTCTTT.

The rearrangement links TRBV29-1 to TRBJ2-5, with D maybe TRBD2 (7 bases). Trimming removed 7 bases from V and 4 bases from J, with 19 bases in between. Looked up from germline, CDR1 is SQVTM and CDR2 is ANQGSEA. CDR3 length equals 14 residues. CDR3 loop: CSALGGGRGETQYF. CDR3 coding DNA: TGCAGCGCCCTAGGGGGAGGGAGGGGAGAGACCCAGTACTTC.

The gene calls are TRBV10-2 and TRBJ2-5, with D tentatively TRBD2 (7 bases). V lost 5 bases, J lost 1 base, and 11 bases lay in between. The CDR3 consists of 14 residues. Looked up from germline, CDR1 is WSHSY and CDR2 is SAAADI. The CDR3 DNA follows: TGCGCCAGCAGTTTTGGGGGGGCCCAAGAGACCCAGTACTTC. Translation gives CASSFGGAQETQYF.

This chain uses TRBV4-3 with TRBJ1-1; 8 bases match TRBD1. This CDR3 comprises 15 residues. V dropped 3 bases and J dropped 2; count of bases not matched to a gene: 5. The germline V gene has CDR1 LGHNA and CDR2 YSLEER. The CDR3 here is CASSQSQGVNTEAFF. The CDR3 DNA is TGCGCCAGCAGCCAGTCACAGGGGGTAAACACTGAAGCTTTCTTT.

V gene TRBV9 combines with J gene TRBJ2-2; 7 nucleotides match TRBD1. The germline gives CDR1 SGDLS, CDR2 YYNGEE. The CDR3 consists of 17 residues. V lost 2 bases to trimming and J lost 7 bases; unmatched junction nucleotides: 14. The CDR3: CASSVSRDRGVGGELFF. In DNA form, the CDR3 reads TGTGCCAGCAGCGTTTCCCGGGACAGAGGGGTGGGCGGGGAGCTGTTTTTT.

As to this clone: Distinct nucleotide sequences in the sample also encode this CDR3. V usage is TRBV25-1 and J usage is TRBJ1-1, with TRBD1 identical over 7 bases. This CDR3 has 14 amino acids. The junction had 9 bases not matched to a gene; V was cut back by 11 bases and J by 0 bases. Per the germline V gene, CDR1 is MGHDK and CDR2 is SYGVNS. This chain's CDR3 is CAQMDTGVNTEAFF. DNA of the CDR3: TGTGCCCAGATGGATACAGGGGTGAACACTGAAGCTTTCTTT.

The chain joins TRBV24-1 to TRBJ1-5; D is perhaps TRBD1 (6 bases). This CDR3 has 14 amino acids. The V and J ends lost 4 bases and 7 bases respectively, with 13 bases between them. The germline V gene has CDR1 KGHDR and CDR2 SFDVKD. The CDR3 sequence: CATSEGGQGQPQHF. DNA of the CDR3: TGTGCCACCAGTGAGGGGGGGCAGGGCCAGCCCCAGCATTTT.

The chain employs TRBV7-8 and TRBJ2-7; 7 positions match TRBD1. The V gene's germline CDR1 is SGHVS and CDR2 FQNEAQ. This CDR3 has 14 amino acids. V was pared by 7 bases and J by 0 bases, with 6 bases of the junction left unmatched. Written as DNA, the CDR3 is TGTGCCAGCACCCTGAGGGACAGCTCCTACGAGCAGTACTTC. Encoded protein: CASTLRDSSYEQYF.

The V gene is TRBV2, the J gene TRBJ1-4; 7 positions agree with TRBD1. Per germline, CDR1 SNHLY and CDR2 FYNNEI. The CDR3 extends over 15 amino acids. After removal of 4 bases from V and 4 bases from J, the junction contained 6 bases not matched to a gene. The CDR3 bases are TGTGCCAGCAGTGGATCGGGACAGCTTAATGAAAAACTGTTTTTT. Residues: CASSGSGQLNEKLFF.

The chain has TRBV28 and TRBJ1-3; a weak D match, TRBD1 (5 bases). The CDR3 is 15 amino acids. Germline CDR1 and CDR2: MDHEN and SYDVKM. V gave up 6 bases and J gave up 4 bases, with 16 bases separating them. The CDR3 nucleotides read TGTGCCAGCAGATGGGCGGGACCAGAGGGAAACACCATATATTTT. Translating gives CASRWAGPEGNTIYF.

This sequence joins TRBV30 and TRBJ1-2; perhaps TRBD1 as D (5 bases). V lost 4 bases and J lost 4, with 16 bases in between. The CDR3 runs to 14 residues. Germline CDR1 reads GTSNPN; CDR2 reads SVGIG (reference sequence). The CDR3 bases are TGTGCCTGGACCCAGGGTCCCTCACGCTATGGCTACACCTTC. Translation gives CAWTQGPSRYGYTF.

This chain joins TRBV2 and TRBJ1-2; D gene ambiguous. The CDR3 loop spans 14 amino acids. V was pared by 7 bases and J by 1 base, with 13 bases between. Germline CDR1 is SNHLY and CDR2 is FYNNEI. CDR3 region: CASTNEQLNYGYTF. The CDR3 bases are TGTGCCAGCACCAATGAACAGCTTAACTATGGCTACACCTTC.

This chain connects TRBV28 to TRBJ1-2, with D unclear. Germline assignment: CDR1 MDHEN and CDR2 SYDVKM. V lost 7 bases and J lost 4, with 10 bases in between. The length of the CDR3 is 12 residues. The CDR3 DNA is TGTGCCAGCAAGGAGGGCGGCTATGGCTACACCTTC. Translating it yields CASKEGGYGYTF.

As to this clone: The sample carries other DNA sequences with the same CDR3. This chain joins TRBV3-1 (or the pseudogene TRBV3-2) and TRBJ1-5, with TRBD1 identical over 7 bases. Germline CDR1 reads LGHDT; CDR2 reads YNNKEL (reference sequence). The CDR3 runs to 14 residues. The junction had 2 bases not matched to a gene; V was cut back by 4 bases and J by 2 bases. In DNA form, the CDR3 reads TGTGCCAGCAGCCTAACAGGGGGCAATCAGCCCCAGCATTTT. The encoded protein is CASSLTGGNQPQHF.